One and the same sample provided the 7 T cell receptor beta chains below, sequenced in a study of blood T cell repertoires in COVID-19 (dated by TCRdb to about 2020). Library preparation employed the immunoSEQ multiplex PCR assay. TCRdb limited this immuneACCESS table to in-frame rearrangements with V and J called. A share of clones is missing; checked studies link under half to unresolved V genes, and the rest is unexplained. The sample table lists some 83,000 clones, approximately 89% of them with a count of one. The ten largest clonotypes hold about 2% of the sample. Source material: peripheral blood. The origin of the receptors is a man aged 50 to 60 with acute or convalescent COVID-19.

The chain has TRBV5-1 and TRBJ2-6; D unclear. The V and J ends lost 4 bases and 3 bases respectively, with 5 bases between them. The CDR3 contains 13 residues. In germline, CDR1 is SGHRS, CDR2 YFSETQ. CDR3 amino acids: CASSVGGANVLTF. The CDR3 nucleotides read TGCGCCAGCAGCGTCGGTGGGGCCAACGTCCTGACTTTC.

The chain uses TRBV27 and TRBJ2-7, with D tentatively TRBD2 (5 bases). V was clipped by 10 bases and J by 6 bases, with 25 bases between them. The CDR3 covers 15 residues. Germline loops: CDR1 MNHEY, CDR2 SMNVEV (reference sequence). The CDR3 coding sequence is TGTGCCATCGGGGAATTTTCGACCCGTTTAGGCGAGCAGTACGTC. Residues: CAIGEFSTRLGEQYV.

The chain couples TRBV4-3 to TRBJ2-3, with D hard to call. Germline V gene lookup returns CDR1 LGHNA and CDR2 YSLEER. V shed 0 bases and J shed 2 bases, with 9 bases lying between them. The CDR3 length is 15 residues. This CDR3 is CASSQEASDTDTQYF. CDR3 nucleotides: TGCGCCAGCAGCCAAGAGGCCAGCGACACAGATACGCAGTATTTT.

The rearrangement uses TRBV28 and TRBJ1-2; D unclear. The CDR3 totals 15 residues. The V and J ends lost 6 bases and 1 base respectively, with 15 bases between them. Looked up from germline, CDR1 is MDHEN and CDR2 is SYDVKM. In DNA form, the CDR3 reads TGTGCCAGCAGCCCTCCAGGATCTGGTAACTATGGCTACACCTTC. Amino acids: CASSPPGSGNYGYTF.

The chain couples TRBV5-1 to TRBJ1-5; a possible D gene is TRBD1 (5 bases). Trimming stripped 0 bases from V and 5 bases from J, with 6 bases between. This CDR3 has 13 amino acids. CDR1 is SGHRS, CDR2 YFSETQ, per germline. CDR3 loop: CASSLAGDQPQHF. The CDR3 bases are TGCGCCAGCAGCTTGGCGGGGGATCAGCCCCAGCATTTT.

The CDR3 loop is CASSVGPGRGNTGELFF. The CDR3 DNA sequence: TGTGCCAGCAGCGTAGGCCCAGGGAGGGGCAACACCGGGGAGCTGTTTTTT. The chain recombines TRBV9 with TRBJ2-2; 7 bases fit TRBD2. There are 17 residues in the CDR3. Looked up from germline, CDR1 is SGDLS and CDR2 is YYNGEE. J lost 2 bases, V lost 0 bases, and 7 bases had no gene match.

The genes are TRBV18 and TRBJ1-1; perhaps TRBD1 as D (5 bases). Trimming removed 3 bases from V and 1 base from J, with 6 bases in between. In germline, CDR1 is KGHSH, CDR2 LQKENI. CDR3 length: 13 residues. In DNA form, the CDR3 reads TGTGCCAGCTCACCGACAGCGAACACTGAAGCTTTCTTT. It translates to CASSPTANTEAFF.